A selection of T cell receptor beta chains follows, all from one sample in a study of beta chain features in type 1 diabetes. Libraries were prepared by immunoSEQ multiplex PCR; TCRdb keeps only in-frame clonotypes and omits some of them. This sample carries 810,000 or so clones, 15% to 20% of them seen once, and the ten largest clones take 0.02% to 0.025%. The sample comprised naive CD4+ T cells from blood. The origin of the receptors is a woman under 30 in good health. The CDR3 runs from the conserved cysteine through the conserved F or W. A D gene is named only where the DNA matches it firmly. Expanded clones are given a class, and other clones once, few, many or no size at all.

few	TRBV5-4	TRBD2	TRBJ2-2	TGTGCCAGCAGCTTTGCGGGGGCGAACACCGGGGAGCTGTTTTTT	CASSFAGANTGELFF
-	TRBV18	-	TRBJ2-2	TGTGCCAGCTCATCCAGTTCCGGGACATTCGGCACCGGGGAGCTGTTTTTT	CASSSSSGTFGTGELFF
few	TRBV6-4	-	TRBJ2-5	TGTGCCATCAGTGAGCGACATCAAGAGACCCAGTACTTC	CAISERHQETQYF
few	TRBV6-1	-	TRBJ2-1	TGTGCCAGCAGTGCCCGACAAGGAGCCTACAATGAGCAGTTCTTC	CASSARQGAYNEQFF
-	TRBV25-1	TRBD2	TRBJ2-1	TGTGCCAGCAGTGTTAAGCGGGGAGTCGTCAATGAGCAGTTCTTC	CASSVKRGVVNEQFF
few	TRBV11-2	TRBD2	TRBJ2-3	TGTGCCAGCAGCTTTAGCGGGAGGGCAGTATCAGATACGCAGTATTTT	CASSFSGRAVSDTQYF
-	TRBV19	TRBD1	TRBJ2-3	TGTGCCAGTAGTAGTGGACAGGGGTCAGATACGCAGTATTTT	CASSSGQGSDTQYF
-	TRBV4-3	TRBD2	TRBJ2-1	TGCGCCAGCAGCCAAGCTACTAGCGGACAGCAGTTCTTC	CASSQATSGQQFF
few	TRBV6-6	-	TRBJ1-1	TGTGCCAGCAGTCAGGGCAAGAACACTGAAGCTTTCTTT	CASSQGKNTEAFF
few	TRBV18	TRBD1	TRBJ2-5	TGTGCCAGCTCACCACCGTCCAGGGGGCTGGAGACCCAGTACTTC	CASSPPSRGLETQYF
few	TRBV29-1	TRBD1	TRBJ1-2	TGCAGCGTTGACCCCCAGGGGGCTACTAACTATGGCTACACCTTC	CSVDPQGATNYGYTF
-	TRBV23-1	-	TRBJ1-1	TGCGCCAGCAGTCAAGCGCCGACCGAGACAGCTGACACTGAAGCTTTCTTT	CASSQAPTETADTEAFF
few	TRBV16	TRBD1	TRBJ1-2	TGTGCCAGCAGCCAAGACAGGGGACGGCACGGCTACACCTTC	CASSQDRGRHGYTF
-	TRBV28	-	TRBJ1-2	TGTGCCAGCAGTTTATACGGCAGGAGGAACTATGGCTACACCTTC	CASSLYGRRNYGYTF
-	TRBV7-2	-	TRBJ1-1	TGTGCCAGCAGCTTGGTGGCGGGGGCCCCTAACACTGAAGCTTTCTTT	CASSLVAGAPNTEAFF
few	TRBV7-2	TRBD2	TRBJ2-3	TGTGCCAGCAGCTTTCTAGCGGGAGTGTCAGATACGCAGTATTTT	CASSFLAGVSDTQYF
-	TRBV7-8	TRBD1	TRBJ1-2	TGTGCCAGCAGCTCGGACAGGGGCAACTATGGCTACACCTTC	CASSSDRGNYGYTF
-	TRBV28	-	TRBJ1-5	TGTGCCAGCATAGCAGGTGACCTGCGTGGGCCCCAGCATTTT	CASIAGDLRGPQHF